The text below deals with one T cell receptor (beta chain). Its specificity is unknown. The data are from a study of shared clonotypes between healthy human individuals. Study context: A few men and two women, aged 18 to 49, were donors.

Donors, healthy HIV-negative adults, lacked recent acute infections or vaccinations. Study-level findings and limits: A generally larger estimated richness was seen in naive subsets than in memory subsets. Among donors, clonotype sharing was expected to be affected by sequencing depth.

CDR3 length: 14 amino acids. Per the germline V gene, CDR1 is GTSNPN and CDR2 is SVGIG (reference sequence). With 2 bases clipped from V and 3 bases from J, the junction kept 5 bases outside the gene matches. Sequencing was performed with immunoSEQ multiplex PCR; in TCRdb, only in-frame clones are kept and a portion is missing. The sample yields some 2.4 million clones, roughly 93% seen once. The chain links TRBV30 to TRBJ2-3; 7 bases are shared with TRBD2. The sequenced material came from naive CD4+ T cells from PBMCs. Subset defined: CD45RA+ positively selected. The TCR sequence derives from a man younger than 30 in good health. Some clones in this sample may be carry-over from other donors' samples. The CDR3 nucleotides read TGTGCCTGGAGTAGGCTAGCGGAAACAGATACGCAGTATTTT. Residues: CAWSRLAETDTQYF.